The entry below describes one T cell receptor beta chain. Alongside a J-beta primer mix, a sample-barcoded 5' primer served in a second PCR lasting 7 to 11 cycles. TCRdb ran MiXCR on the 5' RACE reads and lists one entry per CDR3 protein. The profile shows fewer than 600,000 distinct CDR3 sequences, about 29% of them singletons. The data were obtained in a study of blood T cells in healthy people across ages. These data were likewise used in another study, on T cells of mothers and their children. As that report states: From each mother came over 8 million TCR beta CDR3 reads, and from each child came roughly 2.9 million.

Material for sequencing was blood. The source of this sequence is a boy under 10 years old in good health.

The CDR3 DNA follows: TGTGCCAGCAGCATGGACAGGTCACGCTATGGCTACACCTTC. Translated: CASSMDRSRYGYTF. This sequence joins TRBV7-2 and TRBJ1-2; TRBD1 matches 7 bases. Germline CDR1 is SGHTA and CDR2 is FQGNSA. Trimming removed 5 bases from V and 4 bases from J; junction bases left unmatched: 7. CDR3 length: 14 residues.